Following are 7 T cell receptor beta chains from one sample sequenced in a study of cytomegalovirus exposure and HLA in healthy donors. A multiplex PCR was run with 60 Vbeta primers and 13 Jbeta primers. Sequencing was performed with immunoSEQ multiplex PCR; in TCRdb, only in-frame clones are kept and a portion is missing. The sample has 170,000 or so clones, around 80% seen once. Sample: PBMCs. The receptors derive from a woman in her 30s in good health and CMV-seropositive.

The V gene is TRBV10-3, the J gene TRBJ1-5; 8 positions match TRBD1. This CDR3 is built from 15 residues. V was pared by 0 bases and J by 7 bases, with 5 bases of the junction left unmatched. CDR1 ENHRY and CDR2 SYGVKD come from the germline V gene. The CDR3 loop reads CAISESAGGRQPQHF. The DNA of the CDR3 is TGTGCCATCAGTGAGTCGGCAGGGGGCAGGCAGCCCCAGCATTTT.

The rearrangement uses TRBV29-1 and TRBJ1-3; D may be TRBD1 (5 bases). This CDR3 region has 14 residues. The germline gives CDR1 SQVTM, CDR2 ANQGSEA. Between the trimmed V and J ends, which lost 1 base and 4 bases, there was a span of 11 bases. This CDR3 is CSVEGGGAGNTIYF. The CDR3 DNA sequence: TGCAGCGTTGAAGGAGGAGGGGCGGGAAACACCATATATTTT. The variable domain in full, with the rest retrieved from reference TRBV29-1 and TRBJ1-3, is SAVISQKPSRDICQRGTSLTIQCQVDSQVTMMFWYRQQPGQSLTLIATANQGSEATYESGFVIDKFPISRPNLTFSTLTVSNMSPEDSSIYLCSVEGGGAGNTIYFGEGSWLTVV.

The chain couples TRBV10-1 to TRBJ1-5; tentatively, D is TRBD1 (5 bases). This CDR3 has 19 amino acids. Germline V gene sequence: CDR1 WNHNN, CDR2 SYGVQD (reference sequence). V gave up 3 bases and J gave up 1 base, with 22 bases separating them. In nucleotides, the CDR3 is TGCGCCAGCAGTGATGCGGGAAACTCAGGACACAACAGCAATCAGCCCCAGCATTTT. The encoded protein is CASSDAGNSGHNSNQPQHF.

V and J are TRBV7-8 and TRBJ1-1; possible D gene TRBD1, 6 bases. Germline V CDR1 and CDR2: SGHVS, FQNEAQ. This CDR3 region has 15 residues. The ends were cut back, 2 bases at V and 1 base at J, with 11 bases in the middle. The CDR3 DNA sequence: TGTGCCAGCAGCTTATTGGGGGGGGCGAACACTGAAGCTTTCTTT. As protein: CASSLLGGANTEAFF.

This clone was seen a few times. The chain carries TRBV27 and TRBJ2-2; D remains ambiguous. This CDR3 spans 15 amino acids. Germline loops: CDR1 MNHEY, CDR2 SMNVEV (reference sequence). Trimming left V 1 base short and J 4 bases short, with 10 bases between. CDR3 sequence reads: CASSLYSQSTGELFF. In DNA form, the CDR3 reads TGTGCCAGCAGTTTATACAGCCAGTCCACCGGGGAGCTGTTTTTT.

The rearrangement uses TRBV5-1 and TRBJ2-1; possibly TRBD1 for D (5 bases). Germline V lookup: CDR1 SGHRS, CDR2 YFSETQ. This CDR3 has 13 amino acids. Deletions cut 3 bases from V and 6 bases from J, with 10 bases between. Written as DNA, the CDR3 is TGCGCCAGCAGCTCAGGGTCCGGCAATGAGCAGTTCTTC. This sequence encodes CASSSGSGNEQFF.

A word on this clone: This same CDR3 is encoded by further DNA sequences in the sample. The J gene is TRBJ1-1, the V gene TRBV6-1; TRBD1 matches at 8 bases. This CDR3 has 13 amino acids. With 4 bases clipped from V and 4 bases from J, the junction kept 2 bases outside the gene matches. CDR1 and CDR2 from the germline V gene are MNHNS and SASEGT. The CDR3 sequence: CASSGQGATEAFF. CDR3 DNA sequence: TGTGCCAGCAGTGGTCAGGGGGCCACTGAAGCTTTCTTT.